Shown below are 30 T cell receptor beta chains from a single sample sequenced in a study of B cell selection in AIRE deficiency (dated by TCRdb to between 2018 and 2021). Library preparation was by the immunoSEQ multiplex PCR assay. In TCRdb, the immuneACCESS table is reduced to in-frame sequences with V and J assigned. These tables do not hold every clone; where another copy was compared, an unresolved V gene accounts for under half, and the others remain unexplained. Counted in this sample were roughly 25,000 clones; 96% of them appeared once. The ten largest clones represent roughly 0.2% of the sample. Conventional CD4 T cells were sorted as CD4+CD127+ cells. The source material was CD4+CD127+ conventional T cells sorted from PBMCs. The receptor set was obtained from a human donor in good health.

The gene calls are TRBV19 and TRBJ2-5; 9 bases line up with TRBD2. Trimming took 4 bases from V and 3 from J; bases not matched to a gene: 6. The length of the CDR3 is 15 residues. CDR1 is LNHDA and CDR2 is SQIVND in the germline V gene (reference sequence). The CDR3 nucleotides are TGTGCCAGTAGTACCCTAATAGCGGGAGAAGAGACCCAGTACTTC. It yields the protein CASSTLIAGEETQYF.

The gene calls are TRBV10-3 and TRBJ1-2; possible D gene TRBD1, 5 bases. CDR3 length: 13 amino acids. Germline CDR1 is ENHRY and CDR2 is SYGVKD. The V and J ends lost 2 bases and 6 bases respectively, with 10 bases between them. The CDR3 sequence is CAISEGTRNGYTF. DNA of the CDR3: TGTGCCATCAGTGAGGGGACCCGGAATGGCTACACCTTC.

The V call is TRBV5-1, the J call TRBJ2-3; D is ambiguous. The germline V gene has CDR1 SGHRS and CDR2 YFSETQ. Trimming removed 1 base at V and 0 bases at J, with 3 bases between. The CDR3 has 13 amino acids. CDR3 in amino acids: CASSLRSTDTQYF. CDR3 coding DNA: TGCGCCAGCAGCTTGCGAAGCACAGATACGCAGTATTTT.

The chain uses TRBV7-2 and TRBJ1-2; D is unclear. The CDR3 consists of 13 residues. Germline values: CDR1 SGHTA, CDR2 FQGNSA. Trimming took off 1 base at V and 4 bases at J, with 7 bases between the two ends. The CDR3 here is CASSLESVYGYTF. The CDR3 coding sequence is TGTGCCAGCAGCTTAGAGTCGGTCTATGGCTACACCTTC. The entire variable domain, with the rest obtained from reference TRBV7-2 and TRBJ1-2, is as follows: GAGVSQSPSNKVTEKGKDVELRCDPISGHTALYWYRQSLGQGLEFLIYFQGNSAPDKSGLPSDRFSAERTGGSVSTLTIQRTQQEDSAVYLCASSLESVYGYTFGSGTRLTVV.

J is TRBJ1-6 and V is TRBV29-1, with TRBD1 as a possible D gene (5 bases). The CDR3 totals 13 residues. Between the trimmed V and J ends, which lost 7 bases and 5 bases, there was a span of 12 bases. CDR1 and CDR2 from the germline V gene are SQVTM and ANQGSEA. CDR3 DNA: TGCAGCGCCCAGTGGGGGGATAATTCACCCCTCCACTTT. This sequence encodes CSAQWGDNSPLHF.

The V and J genes are TRBV30 and TRBJ1-2; D uncertain. V was clipped by 0 bases and J by 3 bases, with 8 bases between them. The CDR3 length is 13 residues. Germline CDR1 GTSNPN, CDR2 SVGIG (reference sequence). The CDR3 loop reads CAWSVRADYGYTF. In DNA form, the CDR3 reads TGTGCCTGGAGTGTCCGGGCGGACTATGGCTACACCTTC.

J is TRBJ2-1 and V is TRBV18; 10 bases match TRBD1. V dropped 3 bases and J dropped 4; count of bases not matched to a gene: 6. The CDR3 covers 16 residues. The V gene's germline CDR1 is KGHSH and CDR2 LQKENI. CDR3 nucleotides: TGTGCCAGCTCACCGATGGGGACAGGGGTTTACAATGAGCAGTTCTTC. Protein sequence: CASSPMGTGVYNEQFF.

This clone was found once. The chain recombines TRBV15 with TRBJ1-2; 8 bases match TRBD1. The CDR3 runs to 17 residues. V trimming: 1 base; J trimming: 4 bases; junction bases outside the gene matches: 11. Per the germline V gene, CDR1 is LNHNV and CDR2 is YYDKDF (reference sequence). The CDR3 is CATSRGPPAGGPYGYTF. The CDR3 nucleotides are TGTGCCACCAGCAGAGGTCCCCCGGCAGGGGGCCCCTATGGCTACACCTTC.

The chain has TRBV2 and TRBJ2-7; the match to TRBD1 covers 11 bases. Trimming took 6 bases from V and 2 from J; bases not matched to a gene: 6. The CDR3 runs 15 residues. Germline V CDR1 and CDR2: SNHLY, FYNNEI. DNA of the CDR3: TGTGCCAGCAGCCGACGGGGACAGGGGGCCTACGAGCAGTACTTC. This codes for CASSRRGQGAYEQYF.

The chain couples TRBV10-3 to TRBJ2-2; 8 nucleotides align to TRBD2. Germline V gives CDR1 ENHRY, CDR2 SYGVKD. Losses at the gene ends were 10 bases for V and 5 bases for J; bases not matched to a gene: 9. The CDR3 totals 14 residues. The CDR3 spells CATKSGSRTGELFF. The CDR3 DNA sequence: TGTGCCACCAAAAGCGGGAGTAGGACCGGGGAGCTGTTTTTT.

In this sample, this clone turned up once. This sequence joins TRBV28 and TRBJ1-2, with a weak D call TRBD1 (5 bases). V was shortened by 4 bases and J by 8 bases, with 17 bases between the two germline ends. The CDR3 is made up of 14 amino acids. Germline assignment: CDR1 MDHEN and CDR2 SYDVKM. CDR3 region: CASSWGAGGKGYTF. In DNA form, the CDR3 reads TGTGCCAGCAGTTGGGGCGCCGGGGGAAAGGGCTACACCTTC.

The J gene is TRBJ2-7, the V gene TRBV6-5; either TRBD1 or TRBD2 may supply D (5 bases each). There are 15 residues in the CDR3. Trimming removed 0 bases at V and 3 bases at J, with 12 bases between. Germline assignment: CDR1 MNHEY and CDR2 SVGAGI. CDR3 bases: TGTGCCAGCAGTTACTCGAGGGACCCCCTCTACGAGCAGTACTTC. Its protein product is CASSYSRDPLYEQYF.

The chain has TRBV6-1 and TRBJ2-7; 15 bases line up with TRBD2. The ends lost 5 bases at V and 2 bases at J; junction bases unmatched: 7. Looked up from germline, CDR1 is MNHNS and CDR2 is SASEGT. The CDR3 consists of 17 residues. CDR3 region: CASSQGLAGGPPYEQYF. For the CDR3, the DNA is TGTGCCAGCAGTCAAGGACTAGCGGGAGGGCCCCCCTACGAGCAGTACTTC.

This chain uses TRBV6-5 with TRBJ1-4, with D maybe TRBD1 (6 bases). Germline assignment: CDR1 MNHEY and CDR2 SVGAGI. V lost 0 bases and J 7 bases, leaving 12 bases between the germline ends. The CDR3 consists of 15 residues. In DNA, the CDR3 is TGTGCCAGCAGTTACTCGAACAGGGTCGGTGAAAAACTGTTTTTT. As protein: CASSYSNRVGEKLFF.

J is TRBJ2-2 and V is TRBV18; D gene uncertain. Trimming stripped 4 bases from V and 7 bases from J, with 10 bases between. The CDR3 loop spans 13 amino acids. Germline V gene sequence: CDR1 KGHSH, CDR2 LQKENI. The chain's CDR3 is CASSLRKSGELFF. DNA for the CDR3: TGTGCCAGCTCACTACGGAAGAGCGGGGAGCTGTTTTTT.

The rearrangement joins TRBV6-1 to TRBJ2-7; TRBD1 aligns across 8 bases. CDR1 and CDR2 (germline): MNHNS, SASEGT. After removal of 5 bases from V and 5 bases from J, the junction contained 8 bases not matched to a gene. This CDR3 spans 14 amino acids. The CDR3 here is CASSREDRAHEQYF. Here the CDR3 DNA reads TGTGCCAGCAGTAGGGAGGACAGGGCCCACGAGCAGTACTTC.

The chain has TRBV7-2 and TRBJ2-7; D gene ambiguous. Trimming stripped 0 bases from V and 2 bases from J, with 2 bases between. The CDR3 is 12 amino acids. The germline V gene has CDR1 SGHTA and CDR2 FQGNSA. CDR3: CASSLATYEQYF. Here the CDR3 DNA reads TGTGCCAGCAGCTTAGCCACCTACGAGCAGTACTTC.

In DNA, the CDR3 is TGTGCCAGCAGTGAACAGACATCCTACTCTGGAAACACCATATATTTT. This sequence encodes CASSEQTSYSGNTIYF. The V call is TRBV6-1, the J call TRBJ1-3, with unresolved D. The CDR3 is 16 amino acids. V lost 2 bases and J 0 bases, leaving 11 bases between the germline ends. The germline V gene has CDR1 MNHNS and CDR2 SASEGT.

V usage is TRBV25-1 and J usage is TRBJ2-5; 14 nucleotides agree with TRBD2. V dropped 2 bases and J dropped 5; count of bases not matched to a gene: 4. Germline-derived CDR1 and CDR2 are MGHDK and SYGVNS. This CDR3 contains 16 residues. The CDR3 region is CASSEPRLAGGETQYF. The CDR3 DNA follows: TGTGCCAGCAGTGAACCCCGACTAGCGGGAGGGGAGACCCAGTACTTC.

The chain uses TRBV11-2 and TRBJ1-5; perhaps TRBD1 as D (5 bases). Trimming took off 3 bases at V and 8 bases at J, with 11 bases between the two ends. CDR3 length: 13 residues. Germline lookup yields CDR1 SGHAT and CDR2 FQNNGV. CDR3 sequence: CASSFGAEEPQHF. CDR3 in DNA: TGTGCCAGCAGCTTCGGGGCAGAAGAGCCCCAGCATTTT.

The chain links TRBV7-9 to TRBJ2-5; a weak D match, TRBD1 (6 bases). The CDR3 is made up of 14 amino acids. The V end was cut by 3 bases, the J end by 3 bases, with 11 bases between. Per germline, CDR1 SEHNR and CDR2 FQNEAQ (reference sequence). This chain's CDR3 is CASSFQGGEETQYF. In DNA form, the CDR3 reads TGTGCCAGCAGCTTCCAAGGGGGAGAAGAGACCCAGTACTTC.

The chain recombines TRBV6-1 with TRBJ1-1; 9 nucleotides match TRBD1. This CDR3 region has 12 residues. V lost 3 bases, J lost 7 bases, and 0 bases stayed unmatched. CDR1 is MNHNS, CDR2 SASEGT, per germline. The CDR3 is CASSETGGEAFF. DNA for the CDR3: TGTGCCAGCAGTGAGACAGGGGGTGAAGCTTTCTTT.

The chain recombines TRBV10-1 with TRBJ2-7; D perhaps matches TRBD2 (6 bases). The CDR3 has 15 residues. Trimming stripped 2 bases from V and 7 bases from J, with 18 bases between. Germline CDR1 reads WNHNN; CDR2 reads SYGVQD (reference sequence). CDR3 nucleotide sequence: TGCGCCAGCAGTGAGAAACTCGGGGGAGAGCGGGAGCAGTACTTC. This codes for CASSEKLGGEREQYF.

The chain couples TRBV9 to TRBJ2-1; 7 bases map to TRBD2. CDR1 is SGDLS and CDR2 is YYNGEE in the germline V gene. The CDR3 has 15 amino acids. V was clipped by 4 bases and J by 6 bases; unmatched bases: 10. CDR3 in DNA: TGTGCCAGCAGCCCCCCGGCGGGAGTCGGCAATGAGCAGTTCTTC. Encoded protein: CASSPPAGVGNEQFF.

The chain has TRBV28 and TRBJ2-1, with 11 bases matching TRBD2. CDR3 length: 15 residues. Germline-derived CDR1 and CDR2 are MDHEN and SYDVKM. J lost 7 bases, V lost 2 bases, and 4 bases had no gene match. The CDR3 sequence is CASSLLAGGYNEQFF. CDR3 nucleotides: TGTGCCAGCAGTTTACTAGCGGGAGGTTATAATGAGCAGTTCTTC.

The V and J genes are TRBV5-5 and TRBJ1-5; 8 bases map to TRBD1. The CDR3 extends over 16 amino acids. Germline values: CDR1 SGHKS, CDR2 YYEKEE (reference sequence). J lost 6 bases, V lost 5 bases, and 13 bases had no gene match. The DNA for the CDR3 is TGTGCCAGCAGTCGCCATCAGGGGGCCGGAGGTCAGCCCCAGCATTTT. Protein product: CASSRHQGAGGQPQHF.

The table lists this clone with a count of one. This chain connects TRBV7-2 to TRBJ2-7; a weak D match, TRBD2 (6 bases). Between the trimmed V and J ends, which lost 5 bases and 0 bases, there was a span of 11 bases. This CDR3 comprises 14 residues. The germline V gene encodes CDR1 SGHTA and CDR2 FQGNSA. Here the CDR3 reads CASSPSVSSYEQYF. The DNA for the CDR3 is TGTGCCAGCAGCCCTAGCGTGAGCTCCTACGAGCAGTACTTC.

The chain is built from TRBV9 and TRBJ2-6; 8 bases agree with TRBD1. Losses at the gene ends were 0 bases for V and 0 bases for J; bases not matched to a gene: 8. Germline lookup yields CDR1 SGDLS and CDR2 YYNGEE. The CDR3 consists of 19 residues. The CDR3 sequence is CASSVGQGQELSGANVLTF. CDR3 bases: TGTGCCAGCAGCGTAGGGCAGGGACAGGAGCTCTCTGGGGCCAACGTCCTGACTTTC.

This chain joins TRBV19 and TRBJ2-5; 10 bases fit TRBD1. The CDR3 contains 16 residues. Losses at the gene ends were 1 base for V and 3 bases for J; bases not matched to a gene: 5. Germline loops: CDR1 LNHDA, CDR2 SQIVND (reference sequence). CDR3: CASSIAPGTGEETQYF. The CDR3 nucleotides read TGTGCCAGTAGTATAGCGCCCGGGACAGGGGAAGAGACCCAGTACTTC.

The rearrangement uses TRBV7-2 and TRBJ1-4, with 7 bases matching TRBD1. The V gene end was trimmed by 3 bases and the J gene end by 4 bases; junction bases not matched to a gene: 11. In germline, CDR1 is SGHTA, CDR2 FQGNSA. The CDR3 runs 17 residues. CDR3 residues: CASSFFRPGTDNEKLFF. DNA of the CDR3: TGTGCCAGCAGCTTCTTTCGTCCCGGGACAGATAATGAAAAACTGTTTTTT. Together with reference TRBV7-2 and TRBJ1-4, the CDR3 gives the full variable domain: GAGVSQSPSNKVTEKGKDVELRCDPISGHTALYWYRQSLGQGLEFLIYFQGNSAPDKSGLPSDRFSAERTGGSVSTLTIQRTQQEDSAVYLCASSFFRPGTDNEKLFFGSGTQLSVL.